This TCR beta chain was retrieved from a study of cytomegalovirus exposure and HLA in healthy donors. Concerning this clone: Its target is unknown.

This CDR3 has 16 residues. Germline V lookup: CDR1 MNHEY, CDR2 SVGAGI. V shed 4 bases, J shed 0 bases, and the junction held 1 base outside the gene matches. PCR amplification relied on 60 Vbeta primers (plus 13 Jbeta primers). Sequenced by immunoSEQ multiplex PCR; TCRdb stores in-frame clones only, minus some. The table records over 150,000 clones, roughly 79% of them present only once. Overall study findings and caveats: Later analysis demonstrated an association between a missense DCLRE1C variant and TCR beta V- and J-gene trimming. The CMV antigen specificity of a few CMV-associated chains was confirmed through in vitro analysis. TRBV6-2, TRBV6-3 and some other V segments were unresolvable in 87-base-pair reads.

The receptor comes from a man in his late teens or twenties in good health and CMV-seronegative. Sequenced sample: PBMCs. V is TRBV6-5 and J is TRBJ2-1; 12 nucleotides agree with TRBD2. The CDR3 nucleotides read TGTGCCAGCAGTTTGGGACTAGCGGGCTCCTACAATGAGCAGTTCTTC. This encodes CASSLGLAGSYNEQFF.